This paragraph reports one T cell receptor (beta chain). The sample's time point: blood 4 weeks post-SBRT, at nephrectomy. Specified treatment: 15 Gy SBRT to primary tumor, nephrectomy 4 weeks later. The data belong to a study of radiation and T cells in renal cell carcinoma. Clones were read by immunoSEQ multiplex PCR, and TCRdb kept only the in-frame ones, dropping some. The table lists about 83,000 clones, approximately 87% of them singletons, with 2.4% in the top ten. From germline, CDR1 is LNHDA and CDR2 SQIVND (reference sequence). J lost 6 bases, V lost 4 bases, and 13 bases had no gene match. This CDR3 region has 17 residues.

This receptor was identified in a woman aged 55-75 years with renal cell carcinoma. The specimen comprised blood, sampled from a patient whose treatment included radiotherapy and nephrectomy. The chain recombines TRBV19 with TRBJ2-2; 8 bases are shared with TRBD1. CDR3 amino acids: CASSTLPGQERAGELFF. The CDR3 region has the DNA TGTGCCAGTAGTACATTACCGGGACAGGAGAGGGCCGGGGAGCTGTTTTTT.